Sequencing of this TCR beta chain was carried out in a study of cytomegalovirus exposure and HLA in healthy donors (dated by TCRdb to 2016 to 2017). Regarding the research as a whole: According to an earlier analysis of 587 of the donors, 150 million to 200 million T cells yielded some 110 million unique TCR beta sequences and less than 300 Gb of sequence data. Roughly 300 gigabases of sequencing data and 91 million or so unique TCR sequences made up an early release that covered nearly 650 HLA-typed donors. Of the roughly 410 genotyped donors, more than 75% were placed in the genetic ancestry cluster associated with self-reported Caucasian donors. The aim of the study was to test whether cataloging public T cell receptors could identify signatures of past pathogen exposure. The T cell repertoires of several hundred subjects were profiled by immunosequencing and related to cytomegalovirus serostatus. Besides the first cohort of more than 650 subjects, a separate validation cohort made up of 120 or so different subjects was used. To predict cytomegalovirus infection status, the study combined high-throughput TCR immunosequencing, statistical association of individual TCRs with disease status, and machine learning. In a later analysis, previously published TCR beta repertoires from 666 donors were re-analyzed and high-resolution HLA genotyping was added so that TCR occurrence patterns could be studied. Rather than drawing on any new phenotypic data, the later analysis identified candidate immune exposures from TCR beta sequences and the way those sequences occurred across donors. To decide whether each TCR beta V gene segment behaved as functional or pseudogenic, an earlier analysis of nearly 600 of the donors relied on high-throughput TCR beta sequencing. Alongside the repertoire data, information on donor age, sex, ethnicity and CMV serostatus was compiled. A later genetic analysis took genome-wide SNP genotypes for about three fifths of the 666 donors and used that subset as a discovery cohort. All discovery cohort repertoires had been generated using a single sequencing platform. HLA typing included class I and class II loci at four-digit resolution. Typing coverage differed by locus: A, B, C, DRB1 and DQB1 were typed in about 629-640 donors, DQA1 in approximately 520, DPA1 in 600 to 610, and DPB1 in 400 to 480. Roughly five DR-DQ haplotypes were handled as single units for association and clustering because linkage in the cohort was strong. Among 398 genotyped donors of the cohort, an average of roughly 240,000 unique TCR beta nucleotide sequences were sequenced per donor, roughly 20% of them non-productive. Overall study results and their limits: Only TCR beta chains were sequenced in this cohort, and the absence of alpha or paired-chain data limited detectable features. In an earlier analysis of approximately 590 of the donors, most TCR beta V segments appeared in productive rearrangements about 87% or about 30% of the time, broadly matching IMGT annotations. CMV serostatus was the only immune exposure information available for the cohort. The presence/absence analyses assumed that sequencing depth was roughly uniform across donors, and that assumption may not be true. Because some donors lacked HLA typing at each locus, the association tests relied only on the typed subset. Most CMV-associated TCR beta chains appeared to be HLA-restricted in a later analysis, and the HLA associations seemed to be driven largely by CMV exposure. A further reported finding was that TCR beta sequences accurately predicted the HLA-A and HLA-B alleles for most subjects in the first cohort. Because the 87-base-pair reads could not distinguish some IMGT-functional V segments, including TRBV6-2 and TRBV6-3, those segments were excluded. Three of the identified cytomegalovirus-associated TCR beta chains were confirmed in vitro to be specific for cytomegalovirus antigens. The authors suggested that the approach could potentially be generalized to other disease states and immunological phenotypes. In a later analysis, HLA-associated TCR beta chains showed more clonal expansion and lower generation probabilities than non-associated chains that were equally common. In a later analysis, the rate of TCR association differed among HLA loci, with DRB1 alleles having the most associated TCRs and HLA-C alleles having the fewest. A cluster of highly shared sequence variants was judged likely to represent a technical artifact of the sequencing pipeline. In a later genetic analysis, fewer N-insertions in productive TCRs were reported among donors in an Asian-associated ancestry cluster than the 666-donor mean. In both the original and validation cohorts, the classifier was reported to diagnose cytomegalovirus status with high specificity and sensitivity. In a later analysis, 15,000 to 20,000 TCR beta sequences were associated with specific HLA alleles at a false discovery rate of 0.05. Correlated functional status among segregating V segments might reflect linkage disequilibrium, but an unknown experimental factor could not be ruled out. The earlier analysis of approximately 560 of the donors excluded some 15 rarely observed V segments, including chromosome 9 orphons, because counts were too low. A later genetic analysis associated a missense DCLRE1C variant with V-gene and J-gene trimming of TCR beta chains, and an independent cohort replicated the association. While some public TCRs were present in many individuals, most TCR sequences turned up only very rarely across donors. The study listed 164 TCR beta chains as associated with cytomegalovirus. Assigning TCR associations to individual alleles was difficult when HLA alleles, especially DR and DQ, strongly co-occurred. In a later analysis, several top co-occurrence clusters were reported to appear linked to parvovirus B19, influenza, CMV and Epstein-Barr virus.

In the case of this clone: The antigen it recognizes is unknown. No qualities accompany the bases; no much larger clone lies one base away.

In total, 600 or so healthy bone marrow donors made up the cohort. All cohort members were sampled while nominally healthy, although unrecorded immune exposures were likely present. The donor tested CMV seropositive and was one of the 289 seropositive cohort members. A peripheral blood sample was collected from each donor, and TCR beta sequencing was performed on peripheral blood mononuclear cells. The Qiagen DNeasy Blood Extraction Kit was used to extract genomic DNA from the blood cell samples. The method behind the library was the immunoSEQ multiplex PCR assay. The multiplex PCR relied on a mix of 60 forward primers for TCR Vbeta segments and 13 reverse primers for TCR Jbeta segments. Amplification of the CDR3 region of rearranged TCR beta genes was performed with a multiplex PCR assay on genomic DNA. Amplified TCR beta libraries were sequenced as 87-base-pair reads on the Illumina HiSeq System. The authors' pipeline ran thus. A later analysis counted 75 million to 100 million unique TCR beta chains across the 666 repertoires, and roughly 9.9 million of these chains were shared by at least two donors. A nearest-neighbor algorithm error-corrected the raw reads and collapsed the reads into unique sequences, merging closely related sequences to remove PCR and sequencing errors. Alignment of CDR3 sequences to IMGT reference sequences was used to assign V, D and J gene segments. For a sequence to be retained, a match of at least six nucleotides was required to both a V gene segment and a J gene segment. A rearrangement was called productive if the CDR3 had no stop codons and remained in frame with V and J, and every other rearrangement was called non-productive. CDR3 was defined by IMGT convention, running from the second conserved V-encoded cysteine to the conserved J-encoded phenylalanine. In an earlier analysis of roughly 610 of the donors, sequences lacking an unambiguous match to a single V gene segment were excluded. An earlier analysis of 450 to 650 of the donors called V segments functional above 56.7% productive rearrangements and segregating when the between-donor standard deviation exceeded 5%. A statistical classification framework was built to diagnose cytomegalovirus status from the catalog of TCR beta chain sequences. In a later analysis, TCR nucleotide sequences were compared against IMGT/GENE-DB human TR gene sequences so that V and J genes could be assigned. In a later analysis, CDR3 sequences and most-parsimonious VDJ recombination scenarios were assigned using the TCRdist pipeline. In a later analysis, each TCR beta chain was defined by its CDR3 amino acid sequence together with its V-gene family, and reads lacking a unique V-gene family were excluded. A later analysis removed 450 to 600 highly shared, low-generation-probability nucleotide sequences to deal with suspected cross-contamination and a sequencing artifact. In a later analysis, a clonal expansion index was calculated for each public chain from normalized within-repertoire ranks of inferred template counts. A later analysis computed generation probabilities with a VDJ recombination model fitted to out-of-frame rearrangements, and checked the results against IGoR. Hypergeometric tests were used in a later analysis to score TCR-TCR, TCR-HLA and TCR-CMV co-occurrence, with a repertoire-size bias correction applied to the TCR pairs. A later analysis estimated false discovery rates by permuting HLA or CMV assignments 20 times. In a later analysis, co-occurring TCRs were grouped with DBSCAN, and TCRdist sequence similarity was added when clustering was performed within HLA-allele-positive subsets. Co-occurrence clustering excluded repertoires with fewer than 30,000 or more than 120,000 public chains, plus five with anomalous nucleotide sharing. Not all clones reach the TCRdb copy of this immuneACCESS table, which keeps in-frame sequences only. Checked studies attribute under half of the gap to unresolved V genes and leave the rest unexplained. The V and J calls and clone size were taken over from that table, and D and trimming were inferred from the DNA. The sample records around 150,000 clones, around 9% of which are singletons. The ten most abundant clones make up about 7.5% of the sample.

Inclusive of the bounding cysteine and phenylalanine, the CDR3 is 13 residues long. Only the CDR3 DNA stays, 39 bases, in frame from base 1. V and J lose 4 bases and 4 bases, and a span of 11 bases separates them. CDR1 and CDR2 (MNHNS, SASEGT) derive from the germline V gene. The rearrangement combines TRBV6-1 with TRBJ2-7; a tentative D call is TRBD1 (6 bases match). The sequence came from a woman in her forties in good health and CMV-seropositive. Source material: PBMCs. The sequenced DNA is TGTGCCAGCAGTGTCAGGGGAAATTACGAGCAGTACTTC. The resulting protein is CASSVRGNYEQYF.